These 7 T cell receptor beta chains were sequenced from one sample in a study of T cell responses to AZD1222 COVID-19 vaccine. TCRdb's copy holds only in-frame clones and misses some; the assay was immunoSEQ multiplex PCR. Among about 84,000 clones listed, about 85% were seen once. Sequencing was performed on peripheral blood, taken on day 0 of AZD1222 vaccination. Source of these receptors: an adult in good health.

V gene TRBV27 combines with J gene TRBJ1-3; unclear D gene. Deletions cut 5 bases from V and 0 bases from J, with 8 bases between. CDR3 length: 14 residues. Germline CDR1 MNHEY, CDR2 SMNVEV (reference sequence). As DNA, the CDR3 is TGTGCCAGCAGTCGAGGAAGCTCTGGAAACACCATATATTTT. Its protein is CASSRGSSGNTIYF.

V usage is TRBV30 and J usage is TRBJ1-3; TRBD1 matches at 8 bases. This CDR3 is built from 12 residues. Trimming cost V 8 bases and J 4 bases; bases outside gene matches: 4. Germline values: CDR1 GTSNPN, CDR2 SVGIG (reference sequence). The CDR3 DNA is TGTGCCGAGACAGGGGCCGGAAACACCATATATTTT. Residues: CAETGAGNTIYF.

The V gene is TRBV30, the J gene TRBJ1-4; 7 nucleotides line up with TRBD1. With V trimmed by 0 bases and J by 5 bases, 3 bases remained unmatched. Germline V gives CDR1 GTSNPN, CDR2 SVGIG (reference sequence). The CDR3 spans 14 residues. The CDR3 region is CAWSVLTGNEKLFF. In DNA form, the CDR3 reads TGTGCCTGGAGTGTACTGACAGGGAATGAAAAACTGTTTTTT.

This rearrangement joins TRBV4-3 to TRBJ2-1, with D possibly being TRBD2 (5 bases). The germline CDR1 and CDR2 sequences are LGHNA and YSLEER. This CDR3 has 13 amino acids. The ends were cut back, 1 base at V and 8 bases at J, with 9 bases in the middle. For the CDR3, the DNA is TGCGCCAGCAGCCAAGTAGGAGGCTATGAGCAGTTCTTC. It yields the protein CASSQVGGYEQFF.

This clone was seen a few times. This chain connects TRBV7-9 to TRBJ2-7; a weak D match, TRBD1 (6 bases). CDR3 length: 13 residues. The V and J ends lost 3 bases and 2 bases respectively, with 8 bases between them. Germline-derived CDR1 and CDR2 are SEHNR and FQNEAQ (reference sequence). The CDR3 reads CASSFGGTYEQYF. Here the CDR3 DNA reads TGTGCCAGCAGCTTTGGGGGCACCTACGAGCAGTACTTC.

CDR3 residues: CASRGWGTSGSNEQFF. The CDR3 DNA follows: TGTGCCAGCCGTGGTTGGGGGACTAGCGGGAGCAATGAGCAGTTCTTC. The rearrangement links TRBV27 to TRBJ2-1; 14 bases are shared with TRBD2. This CDR3 contains 16 residues. V gave up 8 bases and J gave up 6 bases; unmatched junction bases: 9. Per germline, CDR1 MNHEY and CDR2 SMNVEV (reference sequence).

V usage is TRBV28 and J usage is TRBJ1-2; TRBD1 matches at 8 bases. The CDR3 contains 15 residues. V trimming: 5 bases; J trimming: 5 bases; junction bases outside the gene matches: 10. Germline V gene lookup returns CDR1 MDHEN and CDR2 SYDVKM. CDR3 DNA sequence: TGTGCCAGCAGTCCCGGGCAGGGGGCAGGGTATGGCTACACCTTC. It specifies CASSPGQGAGYGYTF.